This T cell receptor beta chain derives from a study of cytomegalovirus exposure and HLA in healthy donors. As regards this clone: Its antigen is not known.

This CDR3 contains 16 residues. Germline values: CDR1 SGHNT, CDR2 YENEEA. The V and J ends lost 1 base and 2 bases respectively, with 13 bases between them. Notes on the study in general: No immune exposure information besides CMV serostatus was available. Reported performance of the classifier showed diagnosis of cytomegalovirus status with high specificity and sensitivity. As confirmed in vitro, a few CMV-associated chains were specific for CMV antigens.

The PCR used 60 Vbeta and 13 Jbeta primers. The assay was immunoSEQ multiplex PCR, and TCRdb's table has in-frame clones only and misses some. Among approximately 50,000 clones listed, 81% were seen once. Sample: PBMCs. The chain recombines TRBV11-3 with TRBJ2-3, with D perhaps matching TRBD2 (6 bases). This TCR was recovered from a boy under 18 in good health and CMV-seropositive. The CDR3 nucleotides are TGTGCCAGCAGCTTAGCGCCGGGACTGGACACAGATACGCAGTATTTT. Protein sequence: CASSLAPGLDTDTQYF.